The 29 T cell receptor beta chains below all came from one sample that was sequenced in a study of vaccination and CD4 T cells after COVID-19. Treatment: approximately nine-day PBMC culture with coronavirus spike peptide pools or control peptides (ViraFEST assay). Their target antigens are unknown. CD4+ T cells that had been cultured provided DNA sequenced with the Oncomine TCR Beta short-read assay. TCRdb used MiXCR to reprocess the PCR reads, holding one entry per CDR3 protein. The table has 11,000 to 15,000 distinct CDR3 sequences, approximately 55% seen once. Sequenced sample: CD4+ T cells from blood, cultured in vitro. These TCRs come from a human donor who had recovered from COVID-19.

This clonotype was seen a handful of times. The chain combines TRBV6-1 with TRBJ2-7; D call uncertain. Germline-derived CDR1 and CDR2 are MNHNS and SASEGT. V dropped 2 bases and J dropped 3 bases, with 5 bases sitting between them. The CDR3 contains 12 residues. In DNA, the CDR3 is TGTGCCAGCAGTGAATCCGGCTACGAGCAGTACTTC. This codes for CASSESGYEQYF.

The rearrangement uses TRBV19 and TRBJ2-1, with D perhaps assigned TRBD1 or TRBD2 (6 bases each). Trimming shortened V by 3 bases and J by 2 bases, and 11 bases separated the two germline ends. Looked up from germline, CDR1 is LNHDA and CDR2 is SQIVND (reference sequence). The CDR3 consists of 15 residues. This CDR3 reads CASSMSRGPYNEQFF. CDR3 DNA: TGTGCCAGTAGTATGTCCCGGGGGCCCTACAATGAGCAGTTCTTC. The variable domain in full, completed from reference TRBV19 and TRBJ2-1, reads DGGITQSPKYLFRKEGQNVTLSCEQNLNHDAMYWYRQDPGQGLRLIYYSQIVNDFQKGDIAEGYSVSREKKESFPLTVTSAQKNPTAFYLCASSMSRGPYNEQFFGPGTRLTVL.

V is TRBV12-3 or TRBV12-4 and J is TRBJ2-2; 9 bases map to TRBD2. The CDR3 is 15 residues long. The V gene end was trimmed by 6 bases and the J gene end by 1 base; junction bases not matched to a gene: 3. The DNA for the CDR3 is TGTGCCAGCAGGAAGACTAGCGGGAACACCGGGGAGCTGTTTTTT. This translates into CASRKTSGNTGELFF.

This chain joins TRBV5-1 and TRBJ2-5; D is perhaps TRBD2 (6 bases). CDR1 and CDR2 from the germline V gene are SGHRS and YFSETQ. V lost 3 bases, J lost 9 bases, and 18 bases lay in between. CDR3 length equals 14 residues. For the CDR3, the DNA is TGCGCCAGCAGCTCTAGCTCAGCGGGCCCCCCCCAGTACTTC. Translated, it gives CASSSSSAGPPQYF.

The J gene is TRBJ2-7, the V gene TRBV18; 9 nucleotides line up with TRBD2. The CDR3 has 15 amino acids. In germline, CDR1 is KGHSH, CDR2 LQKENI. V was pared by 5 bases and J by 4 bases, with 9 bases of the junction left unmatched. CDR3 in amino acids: CASSKTSGEPYEQYF. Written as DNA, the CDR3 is TGTGCCAGCTCAAAGACTAGCGGAGAACCATACGAGCAGTACTTC.

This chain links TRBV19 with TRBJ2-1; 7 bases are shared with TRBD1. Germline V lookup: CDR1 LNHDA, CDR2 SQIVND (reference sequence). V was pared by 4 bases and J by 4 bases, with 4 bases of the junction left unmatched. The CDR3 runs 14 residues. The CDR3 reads CASSRDREYNEQFF. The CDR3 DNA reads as TGTGCCAGTAGTAGAGACAGGGAGTACAATGAGCAGTTCTTC.

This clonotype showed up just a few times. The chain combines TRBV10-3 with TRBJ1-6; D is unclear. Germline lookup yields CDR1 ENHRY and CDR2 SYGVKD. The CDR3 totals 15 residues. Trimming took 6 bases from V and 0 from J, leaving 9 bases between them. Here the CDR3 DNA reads TGTGCCATCAGCGAAAAAAGCTCCTATAATTCACCCCTCCACTTT. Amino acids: CAISEKSSYNSPLHF.

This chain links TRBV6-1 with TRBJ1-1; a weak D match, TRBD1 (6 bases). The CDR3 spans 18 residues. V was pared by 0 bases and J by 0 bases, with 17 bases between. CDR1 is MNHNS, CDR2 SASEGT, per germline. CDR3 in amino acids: CASSEAQYFRGLNTEAFF. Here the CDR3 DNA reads TGTGCCAGCAGTGAAGCGCAGTATTTCAGGGGATTGAACACTGAAGCTTTCTTT.

The CDR3 nucleotides are TGTGCCTGGAGTGCACAGAACAATGAGCAGTTCTTC. It is translated as CAWSAQNNEQFF. The gene calls are TRBV30 and TRBJ2-1; D unclear. Trimming took 1 base from V and 5 from J, leaving 6 bases between them. The V gene's germline CDR1 is GTSNPN and CDR2 SVGIG (reference sequence). This CDR3 comprises 12 residues.

The CDR3, as DNA: TGTGCCAGTAGCAGAACGGGGCGTCTCTACGAGCAGTACTTC. This gives the protein CASSRTGRLYEQYF. The rearrangement joins TRBV19 to TRBJ2-7; the D call may be TRBD1 or TRBD2 (5 bases each). In germline, CDR1 is LNHDA, CDR2 SQIVND (reference sequence). The CDR3 sequence is 14 residues long. V lost 6 bases to trimming and J lost 3 bases, with 15 bases between them.

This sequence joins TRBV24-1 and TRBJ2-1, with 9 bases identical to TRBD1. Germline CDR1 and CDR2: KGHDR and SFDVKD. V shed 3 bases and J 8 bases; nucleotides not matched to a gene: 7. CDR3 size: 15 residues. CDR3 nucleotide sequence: TGTGCCACCAGTGATGAGGGACAGGGCATCGATGAGCAGTTCTTC. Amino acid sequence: CATSDEGQGIDEQFF.

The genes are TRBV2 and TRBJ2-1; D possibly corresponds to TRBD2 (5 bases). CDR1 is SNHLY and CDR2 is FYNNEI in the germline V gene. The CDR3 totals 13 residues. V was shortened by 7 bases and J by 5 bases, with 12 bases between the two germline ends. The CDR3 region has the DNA TGTGCCAGCAATGAGGGAAGGAACAATGAGCAGTTCTTC. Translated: CASNEGRNNEQFF.

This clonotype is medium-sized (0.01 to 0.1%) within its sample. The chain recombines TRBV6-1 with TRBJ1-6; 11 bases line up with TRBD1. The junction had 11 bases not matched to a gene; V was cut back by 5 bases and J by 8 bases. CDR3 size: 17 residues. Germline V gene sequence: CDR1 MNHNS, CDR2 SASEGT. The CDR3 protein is CASSSPPGQGAYSPLHF. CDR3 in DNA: TGTGCCAGCAGTAGCCCCCCCGGACAGGGGGCTTATTCACCCCTCCACTTT.

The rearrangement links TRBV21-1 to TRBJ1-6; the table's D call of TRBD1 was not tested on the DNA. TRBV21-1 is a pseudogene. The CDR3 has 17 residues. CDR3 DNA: TGTGCCAGCAGAGGACAGAGCACAAGCTCCTATAATTCACCCCTCCACTTT. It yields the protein CASRGQSTSSYNSPLHF.

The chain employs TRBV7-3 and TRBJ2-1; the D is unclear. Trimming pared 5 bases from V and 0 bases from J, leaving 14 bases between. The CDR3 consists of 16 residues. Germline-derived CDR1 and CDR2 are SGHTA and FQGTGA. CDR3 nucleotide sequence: TGTGCCAGCAGCATCCTAGGGTCGAGCTCCTACAATGAGCAGTTCTTC. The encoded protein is CASSILGSSSYNEQFF.

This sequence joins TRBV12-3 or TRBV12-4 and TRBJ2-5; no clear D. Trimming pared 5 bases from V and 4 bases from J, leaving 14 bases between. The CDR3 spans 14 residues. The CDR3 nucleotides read TGTGCCAGCAGTCGTAACAGAGTTCGAGAGACCCAGTACTTC. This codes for CASSRNRVRETQYF.

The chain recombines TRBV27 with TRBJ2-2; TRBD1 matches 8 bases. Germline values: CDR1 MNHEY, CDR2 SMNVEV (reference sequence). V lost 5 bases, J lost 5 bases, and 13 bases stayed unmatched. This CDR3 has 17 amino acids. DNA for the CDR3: TGTGCCAGCAGTGCGTTTTTCGGACAGGGTGCGACCGGGGAGCTGTTTTTT. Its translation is CASSAFFGQGATGELFF.

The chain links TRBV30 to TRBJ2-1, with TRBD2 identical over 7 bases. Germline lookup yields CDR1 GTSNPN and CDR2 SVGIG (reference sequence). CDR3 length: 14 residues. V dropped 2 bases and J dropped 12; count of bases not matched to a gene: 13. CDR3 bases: TGTGCCTGGAGTCTCCAGCGGGGAGATAGGGGGCAGTTCTTC. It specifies CAWSLQRGDRGQFF.

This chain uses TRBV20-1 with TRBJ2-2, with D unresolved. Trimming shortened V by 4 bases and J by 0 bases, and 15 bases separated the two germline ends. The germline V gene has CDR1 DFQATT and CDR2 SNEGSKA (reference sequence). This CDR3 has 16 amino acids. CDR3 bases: TGCAGTGCTACCAGAACGGGTAACGCGAACACCGGGGAGCTGTTTTTT. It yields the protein CSATRTGNANTGELFF.

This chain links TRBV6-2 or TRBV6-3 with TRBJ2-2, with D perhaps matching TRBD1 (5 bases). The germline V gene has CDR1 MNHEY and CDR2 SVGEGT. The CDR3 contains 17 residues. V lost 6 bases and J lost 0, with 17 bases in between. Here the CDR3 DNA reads TGTGCCAGCAGCCGCATCCCAGGGTTCGCGAACACCGGGGAGCTGTTTTTT. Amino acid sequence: CASSRIPGFANTGELFF.

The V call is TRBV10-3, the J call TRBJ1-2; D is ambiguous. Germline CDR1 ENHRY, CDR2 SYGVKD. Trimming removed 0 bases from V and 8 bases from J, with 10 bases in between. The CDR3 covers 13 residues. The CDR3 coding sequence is TGTGCCATCAGTGAGTCGAGCCCCGCGGGCTACACCTTC. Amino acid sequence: CAISESSPAGYTF.

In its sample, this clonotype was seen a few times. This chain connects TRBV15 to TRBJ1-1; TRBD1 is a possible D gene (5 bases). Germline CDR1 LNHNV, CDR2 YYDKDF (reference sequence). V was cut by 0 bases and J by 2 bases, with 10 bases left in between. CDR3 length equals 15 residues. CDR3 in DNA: TGTGCCACCAGCAGAGAACCAGGGTTCAACACTGAAGCTTTCTTT. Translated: CATSREPGFNTEAFF.

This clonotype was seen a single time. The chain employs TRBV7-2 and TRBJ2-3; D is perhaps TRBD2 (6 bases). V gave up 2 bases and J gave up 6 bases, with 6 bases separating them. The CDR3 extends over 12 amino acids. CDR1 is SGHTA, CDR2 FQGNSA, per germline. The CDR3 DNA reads TGTGCCAGCAGCTTACTAGCGGATACGCAGTATTTT. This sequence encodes CASSLLADTQYF.

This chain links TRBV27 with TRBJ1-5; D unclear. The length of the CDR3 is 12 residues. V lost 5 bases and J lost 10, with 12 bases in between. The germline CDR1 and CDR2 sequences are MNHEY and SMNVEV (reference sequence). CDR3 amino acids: CASSTRGSPQHF. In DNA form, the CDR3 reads TGTGCCAGCAGTACCCGGGGTTCTCCCCAGCATTTT.

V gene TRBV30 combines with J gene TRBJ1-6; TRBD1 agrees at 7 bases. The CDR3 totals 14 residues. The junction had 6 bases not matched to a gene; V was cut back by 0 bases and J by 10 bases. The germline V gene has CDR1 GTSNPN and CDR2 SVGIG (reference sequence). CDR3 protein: CAWSVGQENSPLHF. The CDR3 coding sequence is TGTGCCTGGAGTGTAGGACAGGAAAACTCACCCCTCCACTTT.

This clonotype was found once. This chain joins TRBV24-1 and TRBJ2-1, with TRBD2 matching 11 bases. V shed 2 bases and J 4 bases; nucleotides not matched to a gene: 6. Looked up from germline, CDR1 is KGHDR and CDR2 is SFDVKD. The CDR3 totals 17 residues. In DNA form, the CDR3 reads TGTGCCACCAGTGATTCCTCCGGGACTAGCGGTTACAATGAGCAGTTCTTC. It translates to CATSDSSGTSGYNEQFF.

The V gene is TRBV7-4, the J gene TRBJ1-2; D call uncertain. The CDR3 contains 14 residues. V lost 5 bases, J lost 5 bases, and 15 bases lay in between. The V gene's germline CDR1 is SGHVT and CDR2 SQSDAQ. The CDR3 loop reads CASSVDTAHYGYTF. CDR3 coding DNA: TGTGCCAGCAGCGTAGATACGGCCCATTATGGCTACACCTTC. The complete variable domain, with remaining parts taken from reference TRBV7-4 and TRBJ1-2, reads GAGVSQSPRYKVAKRGRDVALRCDSISGHVTLYWYRQTLGQGSEVLTYSQSDAQRDKSGRPSGRFSAERPERSVSTLKIQRTEQGDSAVYLCASSVDTAHYGYTFGSGTRLTVV.

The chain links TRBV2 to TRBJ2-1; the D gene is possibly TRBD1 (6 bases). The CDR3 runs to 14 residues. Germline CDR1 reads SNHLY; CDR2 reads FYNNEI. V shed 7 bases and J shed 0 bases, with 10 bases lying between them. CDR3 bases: TGTGCCAGCATCAGGGACACCTCCTACAATGAGCAGTTCTTC. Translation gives CASIRDTSYNEQFF.

CDR3 amino acids: CASSLGPGQGNSPLHF. The CDR3 DNA reads as TGCGCCAGCAGCTTGGGCCCGGGACAGGGTAATTCACCCCTCCACTTT. The V and J genes are TRBV5-1 and TRBJ1-6, with 9 bases identical to TRBD1. This CDR3 has 16 amino acids. CDR1 is SGHRS, CDR2 YFSETQ, per germline. Germline trimming cut 0 bases from V and 6 bases from J; bases unmatched to any gene: 4.